This is a list of T cell receptor beta chains from one sample in a study of blood T cell repertoires in COVID-19. The repertoire was sequenced with immunoSEQ multiplex PCR; TCRdb's copy has only in-frame clones and lacks some. Here the sample spans roughly 150,000 clones, around nine tenths being singletons. Material for sequencing was peripheral blood. The origin of the receptors is a human donor in a cohort sampled during active COVID-19. CDR3s include the opening cysteine and the closing phenylalanine or tryptophan. Each record gives: V gene, J gene, clone size, D gene, CDR3 DNA, CDR3 protein. A D gene is named only where the DNA matches it firmly. A clone size is listed for some rows: how often the clone was seen (once, few, many), or a class if it is expanded.

V gene: TRBV5-1; J gene: TRBJ1-1; clone size: -; D gene: TRBD1; CDR3 DNA: TGCGCCAGCAGCCTCGACAGGGGGCCTACTGAAGCTTTCTTT; CDR3 protein: CASSLDRGPTEAFF
V gene: TRBV5-1; J gene: TRBJ2-7; clone size: -; D gene: -; CDR3 DNA: TGCGCCAGCAGCTTGGACAGGGGGGGCTCCTACGAGCAGTACTTC; CDR3 protein: CASSLDRGGSYEQYF
V gene: TRBV7-3; J gene: TRBJ2-3; clone size: many; D gene: -; CDR3 DNA: TGTGCCAGCAGCCGGGCCGGAGGGAGCACAGATACGCAGTATTTT; CDR3 protein: CASSRAGGSTDTQYF
V gene: TRBV28; J gene: TRBJ1-4; clone size: few; D gene: TRBD1; CDR3 DNA: TGTGCCAGCAGTGGGGCAGGGGGTGCAACTAATGAAAAACTGTTTTTT; CDR3 protein: CASSGAGGATNEKLFF
V gene: TRBV27; J gene: TRBJ1-6; clone size: -; D gene: TRBD1; CDR3 DNA: TGTGCCAGCAGTTGGGACAGGAGTAATTCACCCCTCCACTTT; CDR3 protein: CASSWDRSNSPLHF
V gene: TRBV19; J gene: TRBJ2-7; clone size: -; D gene: TRBD2; CDR3 DNA: TGTGCCAGTAGCCGGGGGACTAGCGGGATCTACGAGCAGTACTTC; CDR3 protein: CASSRGTSGIYEQYF
V gene: TRBV29-1; J gene: TRBJ2-7; clone size: -; D gene: -; CDR3 DNA: TGCAGCGTTGGGGGGGTCTACGAGCAGTACTTC; CDR3 protein: CSVGGVYEQYF
V gene: TRBV18; J gene: TRBJ2-3; clone size: -; D gene: TRBD2; CDR3 DNA: TGTGCCAGCTCACCAAGCGGGAGGAGAATGACAGATACGCAGTATTTT; CDR3 protein: CASSPSGRRMTDTQYF
V gene: TRBV15; J gene: TRBJ2-2; clone size: -; D gene: TRBD1; CDR3 DNA: TGTGCCACCAGCAGAGGTTTGACAGGGACCGGGGAGCTGTTTTTT; CDR3 protein: CATSRGLTGTGELFF
V gene: TRBV6-5; J gene: TRBJ1-1; clone size: -; D gene: TRBD1; CDR3 DNA: TGTGCCAGCAGTTACGGACAGGGGTTGACTGAAGCTTTCTTT; CDR3 protein: CASSYGQGLTEAFF
V gene: TRBV10-3; J gene: TRBJ1-2; clone size: -; D gene: -; CDR3 DNA: TGTGCCACCGAAGGCGGGTCTATCGGCTACACCTTC; CDR3 protein: CATEGGSIGYTF
V gene: TRBV19; J gene: TRBJ2-6; clone size: -; D gene: -; CDR3 DNA: TGTGCCAGTAGTATAGCGCCTTTAGGACTCTCTGGGGCCAACGTCCTGACTTTC; CDR3 protein: CASSIAPLGLSGANVLTF
V gene: TRBV28; J gene: TRBJ2-7; clone size: -; D gene: -; CDR3 DNA: TGTGCCAGCAGCCCCGGCGGGGAGCCCTACGAGCAGTACTTC; CDR3 protein: CASSPGGEPYEQYF
V gene: TRBV19; J gene: TRBJ1-2; clone size: -; D gene: TRBD1; CDR3 DNA: TGTGCCAGTAGTATGGGGGACAGGATTAACTATGGCTACACCTTC; CDR3 protein: CASSMGDRINYGYTF
V gene: TRBV7-2; J gene: TRBJ1-1; clone size: few; D gene: TRBD1; CDR3 DNA: TGTGCCAGCAGCTTATCTGGGACAGGGGGCGGTATCACTGAAGCTTTCTTT; CDR3 protein: CASSLSGTGGGITEAFF
V gene: TRBV18; J gene: TRBJ2-7; clone size: -; D gene: -; CDR3 DNA: TGTGCCAGCTCACCAACAGGCACAGAGAGCTCCTACGAGCAGTACTTC; CDR3 protein: CASSPTGTESSYEQYF
V gene: TRBV9; J gene: TRBJ1-1; clone size: -; D gene: -; CDR3 DNA: TGTGCCAGCAGCGTAGAATATGAGGGGAACACTGAAGCTTTCTTT; CDR3 protein: CASSVEYEGNTEAFF
V gene: TRBV6-5; J gene: TRBJ2-1; clone size: -; D gene: -; CDR3 DNA: TGTGCCAGCATCCGGACTCTCAGCTCCTACAATGAGCAGTTCTTC; CDR3 protein: CASIRTLSSYNEQFF
V gene: TRBV4-1; J gene: TRBJ1-1; clone size: -; D gene: TRBD1; CDR3 DNA: TGCGCCAGCAGCCATTCGGGGACCGGGACAGGGAGAAGGGGTAACACTGAAGCTTTCTTT; CDR3 protein: CASSHSGTGTGRRGNTEAFF
V gene: TRBV5-5; J gene: TRBJ2-7; clone size: -; D gene: TRBD1; CDR3 DNA: TGTGCCAGCAGCCCCCGGACAGGGGGCTCCTACGAGCAGTACTTC; CDR3 protein: CASSPRTGGSYEQYF
V gene: TRBV14; J gene: TRBJ2-2; clone size: once; D gene: -; CDR3 DNA: TGTGCCAGCAGCCAGAGGGTTCCCGGGGAGCTGTTTTTT; CDR3 protein: CASSQRVPGELFF
V gene: TRBV9; J gene: TRBJ2-7; clone size: -; D gene: TRBD1; CDR3 DNA: TGTGCCAGCAACCCTAGTGGACAGGCCGGAGATTGGCAGTACTTC; CDR3 protein: CASNPSGQAGDWQYF
V gene: TRBV7-9; J gene: TRBJ2-1; clone size: -; D gene: -; CDR3 DNA: TGTGCCAGCAGCTTAGTGTGGGACTCGCTTAAGGATGAGCAGTTCTTC; CDR3 protein: CASSLVWDSLKDEQFF
V gene: TRBV19; J gene: TRBJ2-5; clone size: -; D gene: TRBD2; CDR3 DNA: TGTGCCAGTAGCGATAGCGGGGGCCGGGAGACCCAGTACTTC; CDR3 protein: CASSDSGGRETQYF
V gene: TRBV19; J gene: TRBJ1-5; clone size: -; D gene: TRBD1; CDR3 DNA: TGTGCCAGTAGTCCCCGGGACAGGGGAGTTAATCAGCCCCAGCATTTT; CDR3 protein: CASSPRDRGVNQPQHF
V gene: TRBV5-4; J gene: TRBJ2-7; clone size: -; D gene: -; CDR3 DNA: TGTGCCAGCAGCTTGGGTAGCGTGGGCCGCTACGAGCAGTACTTC; CDR3 protein: CASSLGSVGRYEQYF
V gene: TRBV7-3; J gene: TRBJ2-1; clone size: -; D gene: -; CDR3 DNA: TGTGCCAGCAGCTTAGCGGGGTCCTACAATGAGCAGTTCTTC; CDR3 protein: CASSLAGSYNEQFF
V gene: TRBV7-9; J gene: TRBJ2-1; clone size: -; D gene: TRBD2; CDR3 DNA: TGTGCCAGCAGCCCGGGCAGCGGGAGTTTTAATGAGCAGTTCTTC; CDR3 protein: CASSPGSGSFNEQFF
V gene: TRBV27; J gene: TRBJ2-2; clone size: -; D gene: TRBD2; CDR3 DNA: TGTGCCAGCGGAGTTGAGGTCGGGAGGGTAACCGGGGAGCTGTTTTTT; CDR3 protein: CASGVEVGRVTGELFF
V gene: TRBV7-9; J gene: TRBJ2-7; clone size: -; D gene: -; CDR3 DNA: TGTGCCAGCAGCAAGGGGACAAACGACTACGAGCAGTACTTC; CDR3 protein: CASSKGTNDYEQYF
V gene: TRBV18; J gene: TRBJ1-4; clone size: -; D gene: TRBD1; CDR3 DNA: TGTGCCAGCTCACCACGTCAGGCCAGGGGGCCTGAAAAACTGTTTTTT; CDR3 protein: CASSPRQARGPEKLFF
V gene: TRBV4-1; J gene: TRBJ1-5; clone size: -; D gene: -; CDR3 DNA: TGCGCCAGCAGCCGCGGGGAGGGGCCCCAGCATTTT; CDR3 protein: CASSRGEGPQHF
V gene: TRBV10-3; J gene: TRBJ1-2; clone size: -; D gene: TRBD1; CDR3 DNA: TGTGCCATCAGTGAGTCGATGGGACAGGGAGCTTACTATGGCTACACCTTC; CDR3 protein: CAISESMGQGAYYGYTF
V gene: TRBV7-2; J gene: TRBJ2-1; clone size: once; D gene: TRBD2; CDR3 DNA: TGTGCCAGCAGCCGCAGCGGGAGGGCCTCGTACAATGAGCAGTTCTTC; CDR3 protein: CASSRSGRASYNEQFF
V gene: TRBV11-3; J gene: TRBJ1-1; clone size: -; D gene: TRBD1; CDR3 DNA: TGTGCCAGCAGCTTAGGGGGCAGGGGGCGTAACACTGAAGCTTTCTTT; CDR3 protein: CASSLGGRGRNTEAFF
V gene: TRBV19; J gene: TRBJ1-1; clone size: once; D gene: -; CDR3 DNA: TGTGCCAGTAGTACCCGGACAGCGAACACTGAAGCTTTCTTT; CDR3 protein: CASSTRTANTEAFF
V gene: TRBV30; J gene: TRBJ1-2; clone size: -; D gene: -; CDR3 DNA: TGTGCCTGGGTCAGGGGCCCTAACTATGGCTACACCTTC; CDR3 protein: CAWVRGPNYGYTF
V gene: TRBV3-1/TRBV3-2; J gene: TRBJ2-7; clone size: -; D gene: TRBD1; CDR3 DNA: TGTGCCAGCAGCCCGACAGGGGACTCCTACGAGCAGTACTTC; CDR3 protein: CASSPTGDSYEQYF
V gene: TRBV7-2; J gene: TRBJ2-2; clone size: -; D gene: TRBD2; CDR3 DNA: TGTGCCAGCAGCTTTAACCGGGGACTAAACACCGGGGAGCTGTTTTTT; CDR3 protein: CASSFNRGLNTGELFF
V gene: TRBV28; J gene: TRBJ1-4; clone size: once; D gene: -; CDR3 DNA: TGTGCCAGCAGATTTCGGGAAAAACTGTTTTTT; CDR3 protein: CASRFREKLFF
V gene: TRBV11-3; J gene: TRBJ2-7; clone size: -; D gene: -; CDR3 DNA: TGTGCCAGCAGTCACGGGGGCTCCTACGAGCAGTACTTC; CDR3 protein: CASSHGGSYEQYF
V gene: TRBV6-5; J gene: TRBJ1-1; clone size: -; D gene: -; CDR3 DNA: TGTGCCAGCAGTTACACGGGGGAGAACACTGAAGCTTTCTTT; CDR3 protein: CASSYTGENTEAFF
V gene: TRBV10-3; J gene: TRBJ2-3; clone size: once; D gene: TRBD2; CDR3 DNA: TGTGCCATCAGTGAGACGCGGCTAGCGGGAGGGCCCACAGATACGCAGTATTTT; CDR3 protein: CAISETRLAGGPTDTQYF
V gene: TRBV28; J gene: TRBJ2-7; clone size: -; D gene: TRBD1; CDR3 DNA: TGTGCCAGCAGGAATTTACAGGGGGCCGTAACCTACGAGCAGTACTTC; CDR3 protein: CASRNLQGAVTYEQYF
V gene: TRBV27; J gene: TRBJ1-3; clone size: -; D gene: -; CDR3 DNA: TGTGCCAGCCGACCCACAGGGTCCGGAAACACCATATATTTT; CDR3 protein: CASRPTGSGNTIYF
V gene: TRBV7-9; J gene: TRBJ2-1; clone size: -; D gene: TRBD2; CDR3 DNA: TGTGCCAGCAGCCCCGGGACTAGTCGAAATGAGCAGTTCTTC; CDR3 protein: CASSPGTSRNEQFF
V gene: TRBV9; J gene: TRBJ1-6; clone size: few; D gene: -; CDR3 DNA: TGTGCCAGCAGCGTAGACCAGAATTCACCCCTCCACTTT; CDR3 protein: CASSVDQNSPLHF
V gene: TRBV4-1; J gene: TRBJ1-4; clone size: -; D gene: -; CDR3 DNA: TGCGCCAGCAGCCAAGTTGGCGGGGGCCATGAAAAACTGTTTTTT; CDR3 protein: CASSQVGGGHEKLFF
V gene: TRBV5-4; J gene: TRBJ2-3; clone size: -; D gene: TRBD2; CDR3 DNA: TGTGCCAGCAGCTTCGCCCTAGCGGGACGTAGCACAGATACGCAGTATTTT; CDR3 protein: CASSFALAGRSTDTQYF
V gene: TRBV6-5; J gene: TRBJ1-2; clone size: -; D gene: -; CDR3 DNA: TGTGCCAGCATGGGGGGGAACTATGGCTACACCTTC; CDR3 protein: CASMGGNYGYTF
V gene: TRBV27; J gene: TRBJ2-2; clone size: -; D gene: TRBD2; CDR3 DNA: TGTGCCACCGCGATACAGCGGGGGTCGAACACCGGGGAGCTGTTTTTT; CDR3 protein: CATAIQRGSNTGELFF
V gene: TRBV19; J gene: TRBJ1-2; clone size: -; D gene: TRBD1; CDR3 DNA: TGTGCCAGTAGTACCCGGACAGGCCCGGGGATCTATGGCTACACCTTC; CDR3 protein: CASSTRTGPGIYGYTF
V gene: TRBV7-3; J gene: TRBJ2-3; clone size: -; D gene: TRBD2; CDR3 DNA: TGTGCCAGCAGCTTAAGTCCGCGGGGGGCGACAGATACGCAGTATTTT; CDR3 protein: CASSLSPRGATDTQYF
V gene: TRBV24-1; J gene: TRBJ2-5; clone size: -; D gene: -; CDR3 DNA: TGTGCCACCAGTGATGAGGAGGTGGGACAAGAGACCCAGTACTTC; CDR3 protein: CATSDEEVGQETQYF
V gene: TRBV19; J gene: TRBJ1-2; clone size: -; D gene: TRBD1; CDR3 DNA: TGTGCCAGTAGTATAGGGGACAGGGGGCTGTTGAATGGCTACACCTTC; CDR3 protein: CASSIGDRGLLNGYTF
V gene: TRBV27; J gene: TRBJ2-7; clone size: few; D gene: TRBD2; CDR3 DNA: TGTGCCAGCAGCCTAGCGGCTCGCTACGAGCAGTACTTC; CDR3 protein: CASSLAARYEQYF
V gene: TRBV30; J gene: TRBJ1-3; clone size: -; D gene: -; CDR3 DNA: TGTGCCTGGAGTGGGACCGAGGGTGGAAACACCATATATTTT; CDR3 protein: CAWSGTEGGNTIYF
V gene: TRBV19; J gene: TRBJ2-1; clone size: -; D gene: TRBD1; CDR3 DNA: TGTGCCAGTAGTATTAGGACAGGGGTATCCTACAATGAGCAGTTCTTC; CDR3 protein: CASSIRTGVSYNEQFF
V gene: TRBV6-2/TRBV6-3; J gene: TRBJ2-1; clone size: -; D gene: TRBD2; CDR3 DNA: TGTGCCAGCAGTTACGCGAGCGGGAGATCCCACAATGAGCAGTTCTTC; CDR3 protein: CASSYASGRSHNEQFF